This entry is about one T cell receptor (beta chain). The target antigen is unknown. Assay: immunoSEQ multiplex PCR; the TCRdb copy retains only in-frame clones and omits some. The sample has about 18,000 clones, around four fifths seen once; the top ten hold about 9.1%. The data were taken from a study of T cells after posttransplantation cyclophosphamide. Notes on the study in general: TRB clonality was highly associated with recipient CMV seropositivity and reactivation. Skin or GI-infiltrating T cells shared few TRB sequences with blood. Donor-recipient repertoire similarity was low at 1-2 months, rising over year one.

In germline, CDR1 is LGHNA, CDR2 YSLEER. V was clipped by 0 bases and J by 0 bases; unmatched bases: 4. The CDR3 is 16 residues long. On the day of bone marrow donation, the related graft donor provided peripheral blood. V is TRBV4-3 and J is TRBJ1-1; 7 positions match TRBD1. The material sequenced was memory CD4+ T cells sorted from blood. The TCR sequence derives from a young man in good health and a related stem cell transplant donor. The CDR3 here is CASSQDGGQVNTEAFF. The CDR3 nucleotides read TGCGCCAGCAGCCAAGATGGCGGACAGGTGAACACTGAAGCTTTCTTT.